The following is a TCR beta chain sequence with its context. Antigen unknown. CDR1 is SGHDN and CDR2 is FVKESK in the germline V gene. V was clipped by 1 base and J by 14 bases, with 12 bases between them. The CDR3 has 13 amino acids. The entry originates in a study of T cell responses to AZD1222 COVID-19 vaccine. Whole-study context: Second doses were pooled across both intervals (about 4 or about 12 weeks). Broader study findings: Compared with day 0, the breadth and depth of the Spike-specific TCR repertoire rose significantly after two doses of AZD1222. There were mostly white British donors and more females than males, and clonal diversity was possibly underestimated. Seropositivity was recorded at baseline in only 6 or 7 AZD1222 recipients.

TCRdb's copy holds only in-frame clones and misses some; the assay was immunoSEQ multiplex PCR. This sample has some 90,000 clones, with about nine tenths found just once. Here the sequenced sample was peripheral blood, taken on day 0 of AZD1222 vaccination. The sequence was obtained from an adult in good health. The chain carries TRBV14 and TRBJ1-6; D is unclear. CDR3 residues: CASSQVSGKSLHF. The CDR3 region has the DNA TGTGCCAGCAGCCAAGTTAGCGGGAAGTCCCTCCACTTT.